A selection of T cell receptor beta chains follows, all from one sample in a study of cytomegalovirus exposure and HLA in healthy donors. Produced via immunoSEQ multiplex PCR; TCRdb's table is partial and in-frame only. The sample holds around 130,000 clones, under 85% seen once. The sequencing sample was made of PBMCs. The receptor source for this set is a young man in good health and CMV-seronegative. Each CDR3 is given with its conserved first and last residue. Fields, in order: D gene, V gene, CDR3 length, clone size, J gene, CDR3 protein, CDR3 DNA. The D gene is left open where the match is weak. Size is omitted from some rows. Given values are once, few, many or a class for expanded clones.

TRBD1	TRBV20-1	11	.	TRBJ1-2	CSASRGDGYTF	TGCAGTGCTTCCAGGGGGGATGGCTACACCTTC
TRBD2	TRBV2	16	.	TRBJ2-5	CASSEALLAGGETQYF	TGTGCCAGCAGTGAAGCGCTGCTAGCGGGGGGGGAGACCCAGTACTTC
TRBD1	TRBV6-5	14	.	TRBJ1-2	CASRGGQGSYGYTF	TGTGCCAGCAGAGGCGGACAGGGGTCCTATGGCTACACCTTC
.	TRBV4-3	16	.	TRBJ2-3	CASSQVGSGNTDTQYF	TGCGCCAGCAGCCAAGTTGGTAGCGGAAACACAGATACGCAGTATTTT
.	TRBV25-1	15	few	TRBJ2-7	CASSEYSGDTYEQYF	TGTGCCAGCAGTGAATATTCAGGGGACACCTACGAGCAGTACTTC
.	TRBV6-6	15	.	TRBJ2-2	CASRLLAVNTGELFF	TGTGCCAGCAGATTGCTAGCTGTGAACACCGGGGAGCTGTTTTTT
TRBD1	TRBV28	17	.	TRBJ1-5	CASSLAGQGHSNQPQHF	TGTGCCAGCAGTTTAGCCGGACAGGGCCATAGCAATCAGCCCCAGCATTTT
TRBD2	TRBV4-3	18	.	TRBJ2-1	CASSQTRGLAGVLSEQFF	TGCGCCAGCAGCCAAACCCGGGGACTAGCGGGAGTCCTCAGTGAGCAGTTCTTC
TRBD1	TRBV2	19	.	TRBJ2-2	CASSGSGLGTALITGELFF	TGTGCCAGCAGTGGATCCGGGCTTGGGACAGCTCTTATCACCGGGGAGCTGTTTTTT
.	TRBV6-4	15	few	TRBJ2-3	CASSDGTRGTDTQYF	TGTGCCAGCAGTGACGGGACAAGAGGCACAGATACGCAGTATTTT
.	TRBV7-3	14	.	TRBJ2-5	CASSLNRGGETQYF	TGTGCCAGCAGCTTGAACAGGGGAGGAGAGACCCAGTACTTC
TRBD2	TRBV13	16	.	TRBJ2-5	CASSLAGLAGQETQYF	TGTGCCAGCAGCTTAGCCGGACTAGCGGGGCAAGAGACCCAGTACTTC
.	TRBV30	12	few	TRBJ2-5	CAWSLGGETQYF	TGTGCCTGGAGCCTGGGGGGAGAGACCCAGTACTTC
.	TRBV27	12	once	TRBJ2-3	CASSWPTGTQYF	TGTGCCAGCAGTTGGCCGACGGGTACGCAGTATTTT
TRBD2	TRBV4-3	17	.	TRBJ2-1	CASSQDTQRGGSNEQFF	TGCGCCAGCAGCCAAGATACCCAGCGGGGGGGCTCCAATGAGCAGTTCTTC
TRBD2	TRBV9	18	once	TRBJ2-3	CASSVAVLAGGLTDTQYF	TGTGCCAGCAGCGTAGCAGTTCTGGCGGGGGGGCTAACAGATACGCAGTATTTT
.	TRBV9	13	.	TRBJ2-1	CASSESSYNEQFF	TGTGCCAGCAGCGAGAGCTCCTACAATGAGCAGTTCTTC
TRBD1	TRBV5-1	14	.	TRBJ2-1	CASSSGTEFNEQFF	TGCGCCAGCAGCTCCGGGACAGAATTCAATGAGCAGTTCTTC
TRBD1	TRBV5-6	14	few	TRBJ2-1	CASSLEQGAFEQFF	TGTGCCAGCAGCTTGGAGCAGGGGGCTTTTGAGCAGTTCTTC
TRBD1	TRBV30	15	.	TRBJ1-5	CAWSPPGTGDQPQHF	TGTGCCTGGAGTCCACCCGGGACAGGGGATCAGCCCCAGCATTTT
.	TRBV30	10	.	TRBJ1-2	CAWSVDSRAF	TGTGCCTGGAGTGTAGACAGTCGGGCCTTC
TRBD1	TRBV6-1	16	.	TRBJ2-7	CASSELGTGGAYEQYF	TGTGCCAGCAGTGAACTCGGGACAGGGGGGGCTTACGAGCAGTACTTC
TRBD2	TRBV5-4	15	.	TRBJ2-1	CASKTAGGPYNEQFF	TGTGCCAGCAAGACAGCGGGGGGGCCTTACAATGAGCAGTTCTTC
TRBD1	TRBV7-2	16	.	TRBJ1-2	CASSLGRDRFSGGYTF	TGTGCCAGCAGCTTAGGCCGGGACAGGTTTTCGGGTGGCTACACCTTC
.	TRBV6-5	13	.	TRBJ2-7	CASSYRPNYEQYF	TGTGCCAGCAGTTACCGTCCTAACTACGAGCAGTACTTC
TRBD2	TRBV6-5	15	.	TRBJ2-1	CASTPGLELSYEQFF	TGTGCCAGCACCCCCGGACTAGAGTTGAGTTATGAGCAGTTCTTC
.	TRBV10-3	13	.	TRBJ2-7	CAISRTELSEQYF	TGTGCCATCAGTAGGACAGAGCTAAGCGAGCAGTACTTC
.	TRBV13	14	.	TRBJ1-4	CASSFGEVGEKLFF	TGTGCCAGCAGCTTCGGGGAGGTGGGGGAAAAACTGTTTTTT
.	TRBV15	15	.	TRBJ1-1	CATSRGGGWGTEAFF	TGTGCCACCAGCAGAGGCGGGGGCTGGGGCACTGAAGCTTTCTTT
TRBD2	TRBV29-1	16	.	TRBJ2-7	CSVELAGTSGSYEQYF	TGCAGCGTTGAGTTGGCAGGGACTAGCGGGAGCTACGAGCAGTACTTC
TRBD1	TRBV29-1	13	.	TRBJ1-1	CSVGGTGETEAFF	TGCAGCGTCGGAGGGACAGGGGAAACTGAAGCTTTCTTT
TRBD2	TRBV7-2	16	.	TRBJ2-7	CASSLQPSGRVGEQYF	TGTGCCAGCAGCTTACAGCCTAGCGGGAGAGTCGGGGAGCAGTACTTC
TRBD2	TRBV4-1	15	.	TRBJ2-5	CASSQVSRGEETQYF	TGCGCCAGCAGCCAAGTTTCCCGGGGGGAAGAGACCCAGTACTTC
TRBD2	TRBV9	15	.	TRBJ2-1	CASSAGGPMYNEQFF	TGTGCCAGCAGCGCGGGGGGGCCTATGTACAATGAGCAGTTCTTC
.	TRBV7-2	15	few	TRBJ2-3	CASLPGAIGTDTQYF	TGTGCCAGCCTTCCTGGGGCTATTGGCACAGATACGCAGTATTTT
.	TRBV28	14	few	TRBJ2-5	CASSLRQATETQYF	TGTGCCAGCAGTCTTAGACAGGCCACGGAGACCCAGTACTTC
.	TRBV30	12	.	TRBJ2-2	CAWSLATGELFF	TGTGCCTGGAGTCTGGCCACCGGGGAGCTGTTTTTT
.	TRBV5-1	13	.	TRBJ2-1	CASSTPLEPEQFF	TGCGCCAGCAGCACCCCACTAGAGCCTGAGCAGTTCTTC
.	TRBV7-2	14	.	TRBJ2-5	CASSFRPRMETQYF	TGTGCCAGCAGCTTCCGGCCTAGAATGGAGACCCAGTACTTC
TRBD2	TRBV9	17	.	TRBJ2-1	CASSVARGLAVYNEQFF	TGTGCCAGCAGCGTAGCTCGGGGACTAGCGGTGTACAATGAGCAGTTCTTC
.	TRBV2	15	.	TRBJ2-2	CASRGTGRPTGELFF	TGTGCCAGCAGGGGAACAGGGCGGCCCACCGGGGAGCTGTTTTTT
TRBD1	TRBV7-8	13	.	TRBJ1-2	CASSPRGVYGYTF	TGTGCCAGCAGTCCCAGGGGGGTCTATGGCTACACCTTC
.	TRBV4-3	17	.	TRBJ2-7	CASSQNYRGGWDYEQYF	TGCGCCAGCAGCCAGAATTATCGTGGAGGATGGGACTACGAGCAGTACTTC
TRBD1	TRBV6-5	15	.	TRBJ1-1	CASSSPVRQGGEAFF	TGTGCCAGCAGTTCCCCCGTGCGACAGGGTGGTGAAGCTTTCTTT
TRBD1	TRBV6-5	15	.	TRBJ2-3	CASSPQVGQSDTQYF	TGTGCCAGCAGCCCCCAGGTGGGACAGTCGGATACGCAGTATTTT
.	TRBV6-5	15	.	TRBJ1-6	CASSYYRSNNSPLHF	TGTGCCAGCAGTTATTATAGGAGTAATAATTCACCCCTCCACTTT
.	TRBV27	14	.	TRBJ1-1	CASRSLQVQTEAFF	TGTGCCAGCAGATCCCTACAGGTACAGACTGAAGCTTTCTTT
TRBD2	TRBV10-3	16	.	TRBJ2-2	CAISLLAGPNTGELFF	TGTGCCATCAGTCTACTAGCGGGCCCAAACACCGGGGAGCTGTTTTTT